This T cell receptor (beta chain) was recovered during a study of T-cell reconstitution after alpha-beta-depleted transplantation in children. Findings and caveats of the study: Several hundred graft clones that had expanded were reportedly the source of alpha-beta T cells about two months after transplant. Diversity of TCRbeta at day 60 was high in some patients, arising from surviving recipient T cells and thymic progenitors. At the one-year point after transplant, T-cell counts and TCRbeta diversity were found to come mostly from T cells that had been newly produced.

Unique molecular identifiers were built into the TCRbeta library. From the PCR reads, TCRdb called clonotypes with MiXCR, one entry per CDR3 protein. The table has around 300,000 distinct CDR3 sequences, around 20% seen once. The sample holds a few counts of this clonotype. Its antigen is undetermined. The specimen comprised PBMCs, mostly from graft donor cells, sampled 180 days after TCRalphabeta/CD19-depleted stem cell transplant. The TCR comes from a male patient aged 5 to 17 who had a stem cell transplant for acute lymphoblastic leukemia, so the T cells may come from the graft donor.

DNA of the CDR3: TGTGCCAGCAGCCCGCGGGGACTAGCGGGAGGTGTTGAGCAGTTCTTC. It specifies CASSPRGLAGGVEQFF. This chain joins TRBV13 and TRBJ2-1; TRBD2 aligns across 15 bases. This CDR3 contains 16 residues. Germline V gene lookup returns CDR1 PRHDT and CDR2 FYEKMQ (reference sequence). The ends lost 5 bases at V and 9 bases at J; junction bases unmatched: 8.